These 14 T cell receptor beta chains were all obtained from the same sample, sequenced in a study of Ad26.COV2.S vaccination and SARS-CoV-2 variants. TCRdb's copy holds only in-frame clones and misses some; the assay was immunoSEQ multiplex PCR. The sample yields just over 350,000 clones, about 85% seen once. The treatment was: around 19 received Ad26.COV2.S at low or high dose, single or two shots; 5 received placebo; per-sample allocation not given. All samples were drawn on day 63, counting from the first vaccine or placebo injection. The specimen was peripheral blood, collected in a trial of Ad26.COV2.S vaccine versus placebo. All receptors come from a person aged 18-65 years who received the Ad26.COV2.S COVID-19 vaccine or a placebo.

This clone turned up a few times. The gene calls are TRBV6-5 and TRBJ2-1; D perhaps matches TRBD1 (6 bases). This CDR3 contains 12 residues. Trimming cost V 8 bases and J 10 bases, with 15 bases left between them. Germline V gene lookup returns CDR1 MNHEY and CDR2 SVGAGI. The CDR3 region has the DNA TGTGCCAGCGGAACCGGACAGACCGAGCAGTTCTTC. As protein: CASGTGQTEQFF.

The chain couples TRBV2 to TRBJ2-3; 8 nucleotides line up with TRBD1. With V trimmed by 10 bases and J by 2 bases, 5 bases remained unmatched. The germline CDR1 and CDR2 sequences are SNHLY and FYNNEI. CDR3 size: 13 residues. The CDR3 bases are TGTGCCATGGGACAGGCGTCCACAGATACGCAGTATTTT. It codes for CAMGQASTDTQYF.

V gene TRBV18 combines with J gene TRBJ2-2; maybe TRBD1 (6 bases). From germline, CDR1 is KGHSH and CDR2 LQKENI. The CDR3 spans 16 residues. Trimming took 4 bases from V and 3 from J, leaving 15 bases between them. CDR3 in amino acids: CASSLLGQGYTGELFF. CDR3 DNA sequence: TGTGCCAGCTCACTTCTTGGCCAGGGGTACACCGGGGAGCTGTTTTTT. Using reference TRBV18 and TRBJ2-2 for the parts outside the CDR3, the full variable domain is NAGVMQNPRHLVRRRGQEARLRCSPMKGHSHVYWYRQLPEEGLKFMVYLQKENIIDESGMPKERFSAEFPKEGPSILRIQQVVRGDSAAYFCASSLLGQGYTGELFFGEGSRLTVL.

This clone has a single count. The genes are TRBV28 and TRBJ2-7; 10 bases align to TRBD1. The CDR3 spans 18 residues. V gave up 6 bases and J gave up 3 bases; unmatched junction bases: 17. CDR1 MDHEN and CDR2 SYDVKM come from the germline V gene. CDR3 nucleotide sequence: TGTGCCAGCAGAATGACAGGGGGCTTCGGGAGATCCATCTACGAGCAGTACTTC. Translating it yields CASRMTGGFGRSIYEQYF.

The rearrangement uses TRBV19 and TRBJ1-4; D not resolved. V lost 3 bases, J lost 7 bases, and 9 bases lay in between. This CDR3 is built from 13 residues. In germline, CDR1 is LNHDA, CDR2 SQIVND (reference sequence). CDR3 in DNA: TGTGCCAGTAGTATCCCCGGTGGTGAAAAACTGTTTTTT. Translation gives CASSIPGGEKLFF.

The chain has TRBV4-1 and TRBJ2-3; the D gene is possibly TRBD2 (6 bases). The CDR3 has 16 residues. Per germline, CDR1 MGHRA and CDR2 YSYEKL. Trimming removed 0 bases from V and 1 base from J, with 11 bases in between. The CDR3 bases are TGCGCCAGCAGCCAAGACGGGAGCAGGGGCACAGATACGCAGTATTTT. It is translated as CASSQDGSRGTDTQYF.

The rearrangement links TRBV18 to TRBJ2-7; D uncertain. Germline values: CDR1 KGHSH, CDR2 LQKENI. V dropped 2 bases and J dropped 2 bases, with 22 bases sitting between them. The CDR3 is 18 residues long. The CDR3 region has the DNA TGTGCCAGCTCACCAGCCGGTGGCAGTATATGGAGTACCTACGAGCAGTACTTC. Its protein is CASSPAGGSIWSTYEQYF.

The gene calls are TRBV9 and TRBJ1-2; tentative D call: TRBD1 (5 bases). Between the trimmed V and J ends, which lost 0 bases and 3 bases, there was a span of 18 bases. The CDR3 is 17 residues long. Germline-derived CDR1 and CDR2 are SGDLS and YYNGEE. CDR3 loop: CASSVAGDLLRDYGYTF. In nucleotides, the CDR3 is TGTGCCAGCAGCGTAGCTGGGGACCTATTGAGGGACTATGGCTACACCTTC.

This clone was observed a single time. This chain uses TRBV6-6 with TRBJ2-3, with 10 bases identical to TRBD1. This CDR3 has 15 amino acids. J gave up 1 base and V 6 bases, and 4 bases lay outside the gene matches. In germline, CDR1 is MNHNY, CDR2 SVGAGI (reference sequence). The CDR3 loop is CASRVGTGGTDTQYF. The DNA for the CDR3 is TGTGCCAGCAGGGTGGGGACAGGGGGCACAGATACGCAGTATTTT.

The chain combines TRBV28 with TRBJ1-4; 8 positions match TRBD1. Trimming took 5 bases from V and 8 from J; bases not matched to a gene: 10. CDR1 and CDR2 (germline): MDHEN, SYDVKM. The length of the CDR3 is 15 residues. CDR3 in amino acids: CASSGPDRAREKLFF. The CDR3 DNA is TGTGCCAGCAGTGGGCCGGACAGGGCACGGGAAAAACTGTTTTTT.

The chain joins TRBV28 to TRBJ2-7, with D maybe TRBD2 (5 bases). Per the germline V gene, CDR1 is MDHEN and CDR2 is SYDVKM. V shed 6 bases and J shed 0 bases, with 15 bases lying between them. This CDR3 has 15 residues. CDR3 loop: CASSKDSSSSYEQYF. As DNA, the CDR3 is TGTGCCAGCAGCAAGGACTCTTCGAGCTCCTACGAGCAGTACTTC.

The chain is built from TRBV19 and TRBJ2-7; TRBD1 is a possible D gene (6 bases). The V and J ends lost 6 bases and 1 base respectively, with 13 bases between them. Per the germline V gene, CDR1 is LNHDA and CDR2 is SQIVND (reference sequence). This CDR3 is built from 14 residues. The CDR3 spells CASSYRDLSYEQYF. CDR3 DNA: TGTGCCAGTAGCTACAGGGACCTATCCTACGAGCAGTACTTC.

In DNA form, the CDR3 reads TGTGCCAGTAGTATTACGGATTATGGCTACACCTTC. It yields the protein CASSITDYGYTF. This rearrangement joins TRBV19 to TRBJ1-2, with D hard to call. Germline V CDR1 and CDR2: LNHDA, SQIVND (reference sequence). This CDR3 spans 12 amino acids. Trimming shortened V by 3 bases and J by 5 bases, and 7 bases separated the two germline ends. Full variable domain (outside the CDR3, taken from reference TRBV19 and TRBJ1-2): DGGITQSPKYLFRKEGQNVTLSCEQNLNHDAMYWYRQDPGQGLRLIYYSQIVNDFQKGDIAEGYSVSREKKESFPLTVTSAQKNPTAFYLCASSITDYGYTFGSGTRLTVV.

V and J are TRBV7-8 and TRBJ1-2, with D possibly TRBD1 on 5 matching bases. Germline CDR1 SGHVS, CDR2 FQNEAQ. V gave up 5 bases and J gave up 8 bases, with 18 bases separating them. The CDR3 contains 14 residues. The CDR3 loop is CASSARDPRSGYTF. The CDR3 nucleotides are TGTGCCAGCAGCGCCCGGGACCCACGTTCCGGCTACACCTTC.